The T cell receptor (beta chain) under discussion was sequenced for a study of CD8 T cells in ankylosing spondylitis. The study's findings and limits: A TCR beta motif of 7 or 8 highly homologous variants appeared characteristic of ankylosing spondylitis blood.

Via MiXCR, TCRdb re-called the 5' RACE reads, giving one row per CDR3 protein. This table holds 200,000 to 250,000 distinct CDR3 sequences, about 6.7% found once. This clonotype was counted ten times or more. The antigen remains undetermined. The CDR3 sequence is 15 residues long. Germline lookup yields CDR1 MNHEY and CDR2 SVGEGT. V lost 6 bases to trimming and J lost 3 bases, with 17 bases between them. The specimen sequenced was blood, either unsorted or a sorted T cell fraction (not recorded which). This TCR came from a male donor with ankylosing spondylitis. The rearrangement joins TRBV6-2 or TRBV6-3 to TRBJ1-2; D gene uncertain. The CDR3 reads CASRPDGSGYYGYTF. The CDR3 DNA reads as TGTGCCAGCAGACCCGACGGCAGCGGGTACTATGGCTACACCTTC.